This T cell receptor beta chain was captured in a study of blood T cell repertoires in COVID-19. Germline CDR1 and CDR2: SNHLY and FYNNEI. The CDR3 spans 11 residues. The V and J ends lost 6 bases and 14 bases respectively, with 14 bases between them. The repertoire was sequenced with immunoSEQ multiplex PCR; TCRdb's copy has only in-frame clones and lacks some. Counted here are some 300,000 clones, around nine tenths occurring once; the ten biggest clones make up over 1%. The sequence was collected from a man between 65 and 85 years old with acute or convalescent COVID-19. Source material: peripheral blood. The chain joins TRBV2 to TRBJ2-1; tentative D call: TRBD2 (6 bases). In nucleotides, the CDR3 is TGTGCCAGCAGCGGCCGGGACTCAAAGTTCTTC. It codes for CASSGRDSKFF.